Following are 21 T cell receptor beta chains from one sample sequenced in a study of patients and donors after allogeneic stem cell transplantation. Each CDR3 protein is one row after TCRdb ran MiXCR on the RT-PCR reads. The sample has roughly 190,000 distinct CDR3 sequences; more than 35% are singletons. What was sequenced was blood, either unsorted or a sorted T cell fraction (not recorded which). The receptors originated from a human donor who was either an allogeneic HSCT recipient or a stem cell or donor lymphocyte infusion donor (not recorded which). It is not recorded whose cells these are; they may come from a transplant donor.

In its sample, this clonotype was seen a few times. This chain connects TRBV7-2 to TRBJ1-5, with 8 bases fitting TRBD1. The CDR3 has 18 amino acids. V lost 7 bases and J lost 0; bases outside the gene matches: 14. Germline values: CDR1 SGHTA, CDR2 FQGNSA. CDR3 nucleotides: TGTGCCAGCACCAAAGATGACAGGGGCCGGCATAGCAATCAGCCCCAGCATTTT. Translation gives CASTKDDRGRHSNQPQHF. The whole variable domain, remainder taken from reference TRBV7-2 and TRBJ1-5, is GAGVSQSPSNKVTEKGKDVELRCDPISGHTALYWYRQSLGQGLEFLIYFQGNSAPDKSGLPSDRFSAERTGGSVSTLTIQRTQQEDSAVYLCASTKDDRGRHSNQPQHFGDGTRLSIL.

The chain has TRBV4-3 and TRBJ2-1; 9 bases align to TRBD1. Losses at the gene ends were 1 base for V and 8 bases for J; bases not matched to a gene: 6. Germline CDR1 reads LGHNA; CDR2 reads YSLEER. This CDR3 has 15 residues. The chain's CDR3 is CASSQGTGVPDEQFF. CDR3 in DNA: TGCGCCAGCAGCCAAGGGACAGGGGTTCCGGATGAGCAGTTCTTC.

This clonotype was counted a few times. The chain couples TRBV28 to TRBJ1-4, with a weak D call TRBD1 (5 bases). V lost 2 bases, J lost 7 bases, and 11 bases lay in between. Germline-derived CDR1 and CDR2 are MDHEN and SYDVKM. The CDR3 is made up of 14 amino acids. The CDR3 nucleotides read TGTGCCAGCAGTTTACAGTGGGGCGGTGAAAAACTGTTTTTT. Translating gives CASSLQWGGEKLFF.

This clonotype has a count of ten or more. This chain links TRBV29-1 with TRBJ1-2; maybe TRBD1 (5 bases). Germline CDR1 and CDR2: SQVTM and ANQGSEA. The CDR3 spans 13 residues. The ends were cut back, 2 bases at V and 4 bases at J, with 11 bases in the middle. The CDR3 is CSVEKGHGYGYTF. The CDR3 DNA reads as TGCAGCGTTGAAAAAGGACACGGCTATGGCTACACCTTC. The variable domain in full, completed from reference TRBV29-1 and TRBJ1-2, reads SAVISQKPSRDICQRGTSLTIQCQVDSQVTMMFWYRQQPGQSLTLIATANQGSEATYESGFVIDKFPISRPNLTFSTLTVSNMSPEDSSIYLCSVEKGHGYGYTFGSGTRLTVV.

V and J are TRBV28 and TRBJ2-1; D may be TRBD2 (6 bases). V was clipped by 6 bases and J by 12 bases, with 15 bases between them. The CDR3 runs to 12 residues. Germline V CDR1 and CDR2: MDHEN, SYDVKM. The CDR3, as DNA: TGTGCCAGCAGCCAGATGGGAGCGGGGCAGTTCTTC. Its protein is CASSQMGAGQFF.

This rearrangement joins TRBV6-5 to TRBJ1-1; 8 nucleotides line up with TRBD1. Losses at the gene ends were 6 bases for V and 6 bases for J; bases not matched to a gene: 15. CDR3 size: 16 residues. The V gene's germline CDR1 is MNHEY and CDR2 SVGAGI. The CDR3 protein is CASSPGYRGFRAEAFF. For the CDR3, the DNA is TGTGCCAGCAGCCCAGGTTACAGGGGGTTCAGGGCTGAAGCTTTCTTT.

This clonotype was recorded a few times. The V gene is TRBV29-1, the J gene TRBJ2-3; no reliable D call. There are 12 residues in the CDR3. V was cut by 3 bases and J by 1 base, with 5 bases left in between. Germline CDR1 reads SQVTM; CDR2 reads ANQGSEA. This chain's CDR3 is CSVEEGTDTQYF. In DNA form, the CDR3 reads TGCAGCGTTGAGGAAGGCACAGATACGCAGTATTTT.

This chain connects TRBV21-1 to TRBJ2-3; TRBD1 is the table's D call and was not checked against the DNA. TRBV21-1 is given as a pseudogene. This CDR3 comprises 14 residues. The CDR3 reads CASSKEGRTDTQYF. The CDR3 DNA is TGTGCCAGCAGCAAAGAGGGACGAACAGATACGCAGTATTTT.

This clonotype appeared once. The chain recombines TRBV15 with TRBJ1-4, with a weak D call TRBD1 (6 bases). V was clipped by 1 base and J by 5 bases, with 8 bases between them. Germline CDR1 and CDR2: LNHNV and YYDKDF (reference sequence). This CDR3 is built from 14 residues. The DNA of the CDR3 is TGTGCCACCAGCAGAGCCAGGGGCAATGAAAAACTGTTTTTT. Its translation is CATSRARGNEKLFF.

The chain is built from TRBV28 and TRBJ1-6; D not resolved. Germline values: CDR1 MDHEN, CDR2 SYDVKM. CDR3 length: 14 amino acids. The V and J ends lost 5 bases and 10 bases respectively, with 15 bases between them. The CDR3 loop reads CASSDDLRGSPLHF. The DNA of the CDR3 is TGTGCCAGCAGTGATGATTTGAGAGGGTCACCCCTCCACTTT.

This clonotype showed up just a few times. The chain carries TRBV7-9 and TRBJ1-4, with TRBD1 as a possible D gene (6 bases). The V gene's germline CDR1 is SEHNR and CDR2 FQNEAQ (reference sequence). V was cut by 5 bases and J by 3 bases, with 10 bases left in between. The CDR3 has 14 residues. The CDR3 is CASSPGHSNEKLFF. CDR3 DNA: TGTGCCAGCAGCCCGGGACACTCTAATGAAAAACTGTTTTTT.

J is TRBJ1-1 and V is TRBV11-1, with TRBD1 matching over 9 bases. J lost 4 bases, V lost 3 bases, and 6 bases had no gene match. The CDR3 totals 15 residues. CDR1 and CDR2 from the germline V gene are SGHAT and FQDESV (reference sequence). In nucleotides, the CDR3 is TGTGCCAGCAGCTTGGGGGACAGGGAGGCCACTGAAGCTTTCTTT. Translated: CASSLGDREATEAFF.

This clonotype was counted a few times. The chain has TRBV12-3 or TRBV12-4 and TRBJ2-1, with 11 bases matching TRBD2. V lost 1 base, J lost 9 bases, and 5 bases stayed unmatched. The CDR3 has 15 amino acids. CDR3: CASSLELAGGSEQFF. The CDR3 region has the DNA TGTGCCAGCAGTTTAGAGCTAGCGGGAGGTAGTGAGCAGTTCTTC.

The genes are TRBV6-6 and TRBJ1-2; TRBD1 might be the D (5 bases). Trimming left V 10 bases short and J 2 bases short, with 11 bases between. Germline lookup yields CDR1 MNHNY and CDR2 SVGAGI (reference sequence). The CDR3 length is 12 residues. CDR3 in amino acids: CAISGGNYGYTF. The CDR3 bases are TGTGCCATCTCTGGGGGGAACTATGGCTACACCTTC.

This chain links TRBV12-3 or TRBV12-4 with TRBJ2-1; D remains ambiguous. V lost 6 bases and J lost 8, with 17 bases in between. CDR3 size: 14 residues. CDR3 region: CASSRPDPRYEQFF. The DNA for the CDR3 is TGTGCCAGCAGCCGCCCGGACCCGAGGTATGAGCAGTTCTTC.

This chain connects TRBV29-1 to TRBJ1-2; D is undetermined. Trimming took 0 bases from V and 7 from J, leaving 12 bases between them. Germline V CDR1 and CDR2: SQVTM, ANQGSEA. CDR3 length: 13 amino acids. In nucleotides, the CDR3 is TGCAGCGTTGAAGAAGTGGGTGGTGCTGGCTACACCTTC. Its protein is CSVEEVGGAGYTF. The full variable domain, in which reference TRBV29-1 and TRBJ1-2 provide the parts outside the CDR3, is SAVISQKPSRDICQRGTSLTIQCQVDSQVTMMFWYRQQPGQSLTLIATANQGSEATYESGFVIDKFPISRPNLTFSTLTVSNMSPEDSSIYLCSVEEVGGAGYTFGSGTRLTVV.

This sequence joins TRBV5-6 and TRBJ1-1, with 8 bases that match TRBD1. Looked up from germline, CDR1 is SGHDT and CDR2 is YYEEEE. V lost 4 bases, J lost 7 bases, and 6 bases stayed unmatched. The CDR3 runs to 13 residues. The CDR3 DNA reads TGTGCCAGCAGCCGCAGGGGGCGTAGTGAAGCTTTCTTT. Translating it yields CASSRRGRSEAFF.

A few counts support this clonotype. The chain links TRBV18 to TRBJ1-1; D unclear. V lost 3 bases and J lost 7, with 12 bases in between. Germline V gene lookup returns CDR1 KGHSH and CDR2 LQKENI. The CDR3 consists of 13 residues. The CDR3 sequence: CASSPLVFGEAFF. CDR3 DNA: TGTGCCAGCTCACCTTTGGTATTTGGTGAAGCTTTCTTT.

This clonotype was detected a few times. The rearrangement joins TRBV5-1 to TRBJ2-1; 7 bases line up with TRBD2. V dropped 4 bases and J dropped 7; count of bases not matched to a gene: 2. The CDR3 consists of 12 residues. Per germline, CDR1 SGHRS and CDR2 YFSETQ. The CDR3 region has the DNA TGCGCCAGCAGCGGACTAGAAAATGAGCAGTTCTTC. Translation gives CASSGLENEQFF.

The chain is built from TRBV12-3 or TRBV12-4 and TRBJ2-2; TRBD2 is a possible D gene (7 bases). The CDR3 loop spans 16 amino acids. V was cut by 6 bases and J by 5 bases, with 19 bases left in between. The CDR3 protein is CASSPRRGTTTGELFF. CDR3 nucleotides: TGTGCCAGCAGCCCCAGAAGGGGGACTACAACCGGGGAGCTGTTTTTT.

This clonotype was picked up a small number of times. The chain uses TRBV5-1 and TRBJ2-1, with D possibly TRBD1 on 6 matching bases. CDR3 length equals 14 residues. Germline assignment: CDR1 SGHRS and CDR2 YFSETQ. V lost 2 bases and J 8 bases, leaving 14 bases between the germline ends. CDR3 residues: CASSLRTGSDEQFF. CDR3 DNA: TGCGCCAGCAGCTTAAGAACAGGGTCCGATGAGCAGTTCTTC.